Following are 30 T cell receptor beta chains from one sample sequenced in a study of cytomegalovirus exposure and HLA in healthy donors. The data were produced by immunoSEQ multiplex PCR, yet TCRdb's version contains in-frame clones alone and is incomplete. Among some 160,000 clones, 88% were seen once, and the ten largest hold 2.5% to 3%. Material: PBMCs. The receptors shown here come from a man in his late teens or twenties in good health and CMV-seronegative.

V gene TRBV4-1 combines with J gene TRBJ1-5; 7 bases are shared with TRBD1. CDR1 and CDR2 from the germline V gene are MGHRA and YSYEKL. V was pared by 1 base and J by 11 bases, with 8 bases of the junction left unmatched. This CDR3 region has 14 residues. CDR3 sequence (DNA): TGCGCCAGCAGCCAAGGAGAAGGACAGGTAGCCCAGCATTTT. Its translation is CASSQGEGQVAQHF.

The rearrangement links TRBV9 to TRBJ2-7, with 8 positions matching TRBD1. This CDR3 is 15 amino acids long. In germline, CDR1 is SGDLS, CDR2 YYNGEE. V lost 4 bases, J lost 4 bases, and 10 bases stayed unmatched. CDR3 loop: CASSLQTGVGYEQYF. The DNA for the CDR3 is TGTGCCAGCAGCCTACAGACAGGGGTTGGTTACGAGCAGTACTTC.

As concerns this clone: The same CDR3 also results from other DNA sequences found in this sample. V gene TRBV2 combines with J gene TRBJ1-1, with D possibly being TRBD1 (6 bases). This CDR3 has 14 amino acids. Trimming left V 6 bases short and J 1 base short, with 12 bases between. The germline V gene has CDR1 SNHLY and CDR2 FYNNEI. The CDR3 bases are TGTGCCAGCAGCGAGGACAGCCGGAACACTGAAGCTTTCTTT. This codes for CASSEDSRNTEAFF.

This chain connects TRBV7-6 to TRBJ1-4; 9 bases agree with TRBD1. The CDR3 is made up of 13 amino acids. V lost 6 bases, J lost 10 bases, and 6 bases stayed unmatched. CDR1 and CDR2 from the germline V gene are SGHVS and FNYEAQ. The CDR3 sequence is CASRGTGGAKLFF. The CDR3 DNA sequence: TGTGCCAGCAGGGGAACAGGGGGCGCAAAACTGTTTTTT.

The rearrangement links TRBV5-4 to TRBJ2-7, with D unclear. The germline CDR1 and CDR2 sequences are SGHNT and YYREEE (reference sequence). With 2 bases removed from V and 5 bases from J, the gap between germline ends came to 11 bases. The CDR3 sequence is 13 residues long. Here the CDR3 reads CASSFDRVHEQYV. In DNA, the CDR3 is TGTGCCAGCAGCTTTGATCGGGTGCACGAGCAGTACGTC.

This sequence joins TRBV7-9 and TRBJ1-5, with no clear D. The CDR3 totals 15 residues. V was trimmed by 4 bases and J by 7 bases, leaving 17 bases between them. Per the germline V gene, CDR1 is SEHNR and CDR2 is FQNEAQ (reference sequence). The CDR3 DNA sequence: TGTGCCAGCAGCTCAGCGGGGTCGGGGTCCCAGCCCCAGCATTTT. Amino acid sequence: CASSSAGSGSQPQHF.

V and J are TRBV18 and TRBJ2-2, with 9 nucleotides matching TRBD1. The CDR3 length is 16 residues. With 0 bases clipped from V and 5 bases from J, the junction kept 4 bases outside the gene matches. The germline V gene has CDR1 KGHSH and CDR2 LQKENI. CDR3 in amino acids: CASSPPDRGGTGELFF. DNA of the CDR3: TGTGCCAGCTCACCACCGGACAGGGGAGGAACCGGGGAGCTGTTTTTT.

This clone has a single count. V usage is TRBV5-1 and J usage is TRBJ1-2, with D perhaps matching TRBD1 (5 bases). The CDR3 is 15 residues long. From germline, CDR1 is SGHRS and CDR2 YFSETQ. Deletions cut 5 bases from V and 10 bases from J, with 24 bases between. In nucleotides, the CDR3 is TGCGCCAGCAGTCCCGGACCGGACAAACGCGGCGACTACACCTTC. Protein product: CASSPGPDKRGDYTF.

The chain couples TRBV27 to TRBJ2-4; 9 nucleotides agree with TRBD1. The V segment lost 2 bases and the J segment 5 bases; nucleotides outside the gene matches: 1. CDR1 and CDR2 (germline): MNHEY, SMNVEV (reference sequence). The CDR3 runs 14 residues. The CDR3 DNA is TGTGCCAGCAGTTTAAGGGACAGGGAAAACATTCAGTACTTC. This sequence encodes CASSLRDRENIQYF.

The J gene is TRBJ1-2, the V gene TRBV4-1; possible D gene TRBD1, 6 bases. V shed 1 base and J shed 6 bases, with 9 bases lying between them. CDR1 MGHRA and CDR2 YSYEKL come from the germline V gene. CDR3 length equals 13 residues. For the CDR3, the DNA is TGCGCCAGCAGCCAAGGCAGGGGCCATGGCTACACCTTC. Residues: CASSQGRGHGYTF.

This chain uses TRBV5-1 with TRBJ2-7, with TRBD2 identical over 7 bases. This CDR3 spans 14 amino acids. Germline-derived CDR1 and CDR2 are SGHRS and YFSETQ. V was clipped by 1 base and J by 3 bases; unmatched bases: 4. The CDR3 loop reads CASSLSGNIYEQYF. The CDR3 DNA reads TGCGCCAGCAGCTTGAGCGGGAATATCTACGAGCAGTACTTC.

The CDR3 is CASSHRGGTETQYF. The CDR3 region has the DNA TGTGCCAGCAGCCACAGGGGAGGCACAGAGACCCAGTACTTC. V gene TRBV11-3 combines with J gene TRBJ2-5; possibly TRBD1 for D (7 bases). CDR3 length equals 14 residues. Germline V gives CDR1 SGHNT, CDR2 YENEEA. V lost 5 bases and J lost 4, with 14 bases in between.

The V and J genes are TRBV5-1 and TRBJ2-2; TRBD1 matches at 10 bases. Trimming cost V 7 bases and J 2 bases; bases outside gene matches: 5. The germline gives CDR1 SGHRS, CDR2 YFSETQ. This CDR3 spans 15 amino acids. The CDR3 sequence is CASQRTGGNTGELFF. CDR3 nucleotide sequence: TGCGCCAGCCAGCGGACAGGGGGTAACACCGGGGAGCTGTTTTTT.

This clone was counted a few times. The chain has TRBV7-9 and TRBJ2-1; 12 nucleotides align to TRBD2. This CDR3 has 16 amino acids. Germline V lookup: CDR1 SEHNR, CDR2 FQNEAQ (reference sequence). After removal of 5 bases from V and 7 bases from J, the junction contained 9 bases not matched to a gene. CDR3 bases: TGTGCCAGCAGCCCTCCTAGCGGGAGGGAAGTAAATGAGCAGTTCTTC. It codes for CASSPPSGREVNEQFF.

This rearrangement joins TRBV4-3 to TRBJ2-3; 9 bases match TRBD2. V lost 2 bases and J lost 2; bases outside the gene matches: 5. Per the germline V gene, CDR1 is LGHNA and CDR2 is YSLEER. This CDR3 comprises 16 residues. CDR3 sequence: CASSQRGLALTDTQYF. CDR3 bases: TGCGCCAGCAGCCAAAGGGGACTAGCCCTCACAGATACGCAGTATTTT.

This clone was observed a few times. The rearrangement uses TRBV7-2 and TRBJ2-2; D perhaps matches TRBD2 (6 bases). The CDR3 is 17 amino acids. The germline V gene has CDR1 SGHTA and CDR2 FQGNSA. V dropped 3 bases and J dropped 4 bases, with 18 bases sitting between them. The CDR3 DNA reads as TGTGCCAGCAGCTTTGCGGGGCCCGTCCGGAGCACCGGGGAGCTGTTTTTT. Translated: CASSFAGPVRSTGELFF.

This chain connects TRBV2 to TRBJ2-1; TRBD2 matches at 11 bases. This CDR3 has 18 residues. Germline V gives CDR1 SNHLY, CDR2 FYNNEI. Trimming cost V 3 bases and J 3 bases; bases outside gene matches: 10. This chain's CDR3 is CASSDRHRTSGFYNEQFF. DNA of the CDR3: TGTGCCAGCAGTGATAGGCATCGGACTAGCGGGTTCTACAATGAGCAGTTCTTC.

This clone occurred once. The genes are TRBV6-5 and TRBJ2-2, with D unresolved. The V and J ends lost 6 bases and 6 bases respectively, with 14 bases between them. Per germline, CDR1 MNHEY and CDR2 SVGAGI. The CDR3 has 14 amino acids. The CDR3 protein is CASSFTGGSGELFF. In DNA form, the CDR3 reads TGTGCCAGCAGCTTCACGGGTGGGTCCGGGGAGCTGTTTTTT.

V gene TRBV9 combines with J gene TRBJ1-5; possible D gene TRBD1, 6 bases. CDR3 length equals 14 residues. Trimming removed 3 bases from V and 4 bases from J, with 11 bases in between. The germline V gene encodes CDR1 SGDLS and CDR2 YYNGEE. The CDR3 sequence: CASSASQGNQPQHF. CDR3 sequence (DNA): TGTGCCAGCAGCGCCTCGCAGGGGAATCAGCCCCAGCATTTT.

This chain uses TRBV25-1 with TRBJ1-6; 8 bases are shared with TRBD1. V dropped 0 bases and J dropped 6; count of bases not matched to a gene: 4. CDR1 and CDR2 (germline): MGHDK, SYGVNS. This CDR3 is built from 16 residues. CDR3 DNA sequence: TGTGCCAGCAGTGAATACTACACAGGGGGTAATTCACCCCTCCACTTT. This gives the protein CASSEYYTGGNSPLHF.

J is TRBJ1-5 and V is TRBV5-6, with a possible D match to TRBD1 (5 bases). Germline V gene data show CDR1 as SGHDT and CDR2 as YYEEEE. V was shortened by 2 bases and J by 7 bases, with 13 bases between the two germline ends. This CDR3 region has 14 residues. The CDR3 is CASSFQGPRQPQHF. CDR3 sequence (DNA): TGTGCCAGCAGCTTCCAGGGTCCCCGACAGCCCCAGCATTTT.

This CDR3 is CAIKGADSYNEQFF. The CDR3 bases are TGTGCCATCAAAGGGGCTGACTCCTACAATGAGCAGTTCTTC. The chain uses TRBV10-3 and TRBJ2-1; D possibly corresponds to TRBD1 (5 bases). CDR3 length equals 14 residues. Trimming left V 7 bases short and J 0 bases short, with 10 bases between. Per the germline V gene, CDR1 is ENHRY and CDR2 is SYGVKD.

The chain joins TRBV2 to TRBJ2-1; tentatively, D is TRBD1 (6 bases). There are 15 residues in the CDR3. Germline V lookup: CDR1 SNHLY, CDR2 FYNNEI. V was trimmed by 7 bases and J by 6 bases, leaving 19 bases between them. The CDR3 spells CASKQGTAPSNEQFF. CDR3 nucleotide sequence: TGTGCCAGCAAACAGGGCACGGCGCCCAGCAATGAGCAGTTCTTC.

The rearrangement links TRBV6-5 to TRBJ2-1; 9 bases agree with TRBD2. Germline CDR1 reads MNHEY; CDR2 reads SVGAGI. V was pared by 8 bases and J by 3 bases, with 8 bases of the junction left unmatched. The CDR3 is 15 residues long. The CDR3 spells CASSSSGGFYNEQFF. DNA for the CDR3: TGTGCCAGCTCCAGTAGCGGGGGATTCTACAATGAGCAGTTCTTC.

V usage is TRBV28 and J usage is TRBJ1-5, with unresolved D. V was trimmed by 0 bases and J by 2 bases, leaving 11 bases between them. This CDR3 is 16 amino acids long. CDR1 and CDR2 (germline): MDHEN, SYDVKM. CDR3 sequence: CASSLWTNRGNQPQHF. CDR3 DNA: TGTGCCAGCAGTTTATGGACCAATCGGGGCAATCAGCCCCAGCATTTT.

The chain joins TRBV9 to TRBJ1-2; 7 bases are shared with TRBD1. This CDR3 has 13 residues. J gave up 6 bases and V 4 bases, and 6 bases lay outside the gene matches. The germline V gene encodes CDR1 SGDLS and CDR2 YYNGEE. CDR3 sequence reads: CASSLHTGDGYTF. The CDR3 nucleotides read TGTGCCAGCAGCTTACATACAGGGGATGGCTACACCTTC.

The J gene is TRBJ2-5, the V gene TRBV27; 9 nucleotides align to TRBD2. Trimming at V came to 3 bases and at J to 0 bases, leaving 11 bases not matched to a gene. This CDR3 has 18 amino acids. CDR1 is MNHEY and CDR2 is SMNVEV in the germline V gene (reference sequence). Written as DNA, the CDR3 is TGTGCCAGCAGTTTTGGGTATAGCGGGAGACCAGACCAAGAGACCCAGTACTTC. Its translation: CASSFGYSGRPDQETQYF.

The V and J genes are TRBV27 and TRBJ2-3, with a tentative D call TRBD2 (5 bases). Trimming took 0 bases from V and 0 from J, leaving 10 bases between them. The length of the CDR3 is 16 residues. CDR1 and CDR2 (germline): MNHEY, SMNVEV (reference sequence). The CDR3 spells CASSLSGAVSTDTQYF. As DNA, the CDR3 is TGTGCCAGCAGTTTATCCGGAGCGGTAAGCACAGATACGCAGTATTTT.

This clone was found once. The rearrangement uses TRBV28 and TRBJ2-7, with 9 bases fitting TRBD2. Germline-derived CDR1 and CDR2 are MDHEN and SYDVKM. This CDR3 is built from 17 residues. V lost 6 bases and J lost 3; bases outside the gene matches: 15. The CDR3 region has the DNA TGTGCCAGCAGCATCCCGAGGGGTAGCGGGAGTTTCTACGAGCAGTACTTC. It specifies CASSIPRGSGSFYEQYF.

The CDR3 DNA follows: TGTGCCAGCTCTCTTGGACTGAGCTCCTACAATGAGCAGTTCTTC. It specifies CASSLGLSSYNEQFF. The chain links TRBV9 to TRBJ2-1, with a tentative D call TRBD2 (5 bases). The ends were cut back, 7 bases at V and 0 bases at J, with 14 bases in the middle. Germline CDR1 and CDR2: SGDLS and YYNGEE. The CDR3 spans 15 residues.